What follows are 5 T cell receptor beta chains derived from one specimen sequenced in a study of T cell changes during pregnancy in multiple sclerosis. This table comes from immunoSEQ multiplex PCR, and its TCRdb copy is limited to in-frame clones, with some not included. The repertoire holds 75,000 to 90,000 clones, roughly nine tenths seen once, with 3.5% in the top ten. Sequencing was performed on PBMCs, taken in the first trimester of pregnancy. Receptors originate from a female donor in good health, serving as a control in a pregnancy study. Some clones in this sample may be carry-over from other donors' samples.

V and J are TRBV19 and TRBJ2-5, with a possible D match to TRBD1 (5 bases). The CDR3 loop spans 12 amino acids. Trimming cost V 8 bases and J 2 bases, with 9 bases left between them. Germline V CDR1 and CDR2: LNHDA, SQIVND (reference sequence). The CDR3 reads CASGHKQETQYF. In DNA form, the CDR3 reads TGTGCCAGTGGACACAAGCAAGAGACCCAGTACTTC.

The V gene is TRBV5-1, the J gene TRBJ1-2, with a weak D call TRBD1 (6 bases). Germline CDR1 SGHRS, CDR2 YFSETQ. Deletions cut 2 bases from V and 1 base from J, with 15 bases between. The CDR3 contains 16 residues. CDR3 DNA sequence: TGCGCCAGCAGCTTCTTTGGGGACACTAGTAACTATGGCTACACCTTC. Translating it yields CASSFFGDTSNYGYTF.

This chain links TRBV5-1 with TRBJ2-1, with D maybe TRBD1 (6 bases). Germline CDR1 and CDR2: SGHRS and YFSETQ. The CDR3 covers 15 residues. Trimming took 2 bases from V and 2 from J, leaving 11 bases between them. CDR3 sequence: CASSFSGTTYNEQFF. The CDR3 bases are TGCGCCAGCAGCTTTTCCGGGACAACCTACAATGAGCAGTTCTTC.

This clone was detected once. This sequence joins TRBV11-2 and TRBJ2-4; the match to TRBD2 covers 7 bases. The CDR3 contains 19 residues. Looked up from germline, CDR1 is SGHAT and CDR2 is FQNNGV. The ends lost 1 base at V and 0 bases at J; junction bases unmatched: 12. The DNA of the CDR3 is TGTGCCAGCAGCTTAGGACTAGCCTGGGGATCTCCAGCCAAAAACATTCAGTACTTC. Translating it yields CASSLGLAWGSPAKNIQYF.

V gene TRBV6-6 combines with J gene TRBJ2-1, with D uncertain. The V gene's germline CDR1 is MNHNY and CDR2 SVGAGI (reference sequence). CDR3 length: 10 amino acids. V was cut by 6 bases and J by 8 bases, with 5 bases left in between. This CDR3 reads CASSFDEQFF. CDR3 nucleotide sequence: TGTGCCAGCAGCTTTGATGAGCAGTTCTTC.